The 23 T cell receptor beta chains below all came from one sample that was sequenced in a study of shared clonotypes between healthy human individuals. Produced via immunoSEQ multiplex PCR; TCRdb's table is partial and in-frame only. The sample gives 450,000 to 500,000 clones, more than 65% of which show up once; 12% is in the top ten. What was sequenced was PBMCs. Receptors originate from a middle-aged woman in good health. Some clones in this sample may be carry-over from other donors' samples.

The chain joins TRBV28 to TRBJ2-1; 11 bases line up with TRBD2. Trimming at V came to 3 bases and at J to 7 bases, leaving 2 bases not matched to a gene. CDR1 MDHEN and CDR2 SYDVKM come from the germline V gene. The CDR3 is made up of 14 amino acids. The CDR3 region is CASSLTSGVNEQFF. CDR3 coding DNA: TGTGCCAGCAGTTTGACTAGCGGGGTTAATGAGCAGTTCTTC.

The J gene is TRBJ1-2, the V gene TRBV19; maybe TRBD1 (6 bases). V lost 5 bases, J lost 2 bases, and 12 bases lay in between. This CDR3 contains 14 residues. The V gene's germline CDR1 is LNHDA and CDR2 SQIVND (reference sequence). The CDR3 here is CASSARDTNYGYTF. The CDR3 DNA reads TGTGCCAGTAGTGCTCGGGACACGAACTATGGCTACACCTTC.

This clone was observed at least ten times. The sample has other DNA sequences that encode this CDR3 too. The CDR3 protein is CASSPTFWGTLGDYGYTF. The DNA of the CDR3 is TGTGCCAGCAGCCCCACGTTTTGGGGGACACTCGGCGACTATGGCTACACCTTC. The chain employs TRBV27 and TRBJ1-2, with D possibly TRBD1 on 6 matching bases. The CDR3 is 18 residues long. Germline V CDR1 and CDR2: MNHEY, SMNVEV (reference sequence). Trimming removed 6 bases from V and 3 bases from J, with 26 bases in between.

The rearrangement joins TRBV28 to TRBJ2-2; D is possibly TRBD1 (5 bases). Trimming took 6 bases from V and 6 from J, leaving 14 bases between them. The CDR3 sequence is 14 residues long. CDR1 MDHEN and CDR2 SYDVKM come from the germline V gene. CDR3 sequence (DNA): TGTGCCAGCAGCTCCCCGCAGGGTCCCGGGGAGCTGTTTTTT. Protein sequence: CASSSPQGPGELFF.

This clone has just a few counts. The genes are TRBV2 and TRBJ2-7; 12 positions agree with TRBD2. Germline V lookup: CDR1 SNHLY, CDR2 FYNNEI. V shed 6 bases, J shed 5 bases, and the junction held 8 bases outside the gene matches. The CDR3 runs to 15 residues. CDR3: CASRILAGGVHEQYF. The CDR3, as DNA: TGTGCCAGCAGAATACTAGCGGGAGGCGTCCACGAGCAGTACTTC.

The chain employs TRBV27 and TRBJ2-1; D might be TRBD2 (6 bases). V gave up 5 bases and J gave up 4 bases, with 12 bases separating them. In germline, CDR1 is MNHEY, CDR2 SMNVEV (reference sequence). The CDR3 extends over 14 amino acids. The CDR3 is CASSRPGTYNEQFF. For the CDR3, the DNA is TGTGCCAGCAGTCGCCCGGGGACTTACAATGAGCAGTTCTTC.

On this clone: With only one base between it and a far larger clone, this is likely a read error. V is TRBV7-9 and J is TRBJ1-2; weak D call: TRBD1 (6 bases). The CDR3 totals 14 residues. V dropped 1 base and J dropped 6 bases, with 12 bases sitting between them. Germline V gene sequence: CDR1 SEHNR, CDR2 FQNEAQ (reference sequence). CDR3 in amino acids: CASSLGVGGHGYTF. CDR3 bases: TGTGCCAGCAGCTTAGGGGTTGGGGGCCATGGCTACACCTTC.

V usage is TRBV4-1 and J usage is TRBJ1-1, with no clear D. Looked up from germline, CDR1 is MGHRA and CDR2 is YSYEKL. The CDR3 contains 13 residues. With 1 base removed from V and 8 bases from J, the gap between germline ends came to 11 bases. CDR3: CASSQATAIEAFF. The CDR3 region has the DNA TGCGCCAGCAGCCAAGCAACAGCTATAGAAGCTTTCTTT.

The chain joins TRBV30 to TRBJ2-7; 10 nucleotides agree with TRBD2. CDR3 length: 15 amino acids. The junction had 8 bases not matched to a gene; V was cut back by 3 bases and J by 3 bases. Looked up from germline, CDR1 is GTSNPN and CDR2 is SVGIG (reference sequence). This chain's CDR3 is CAWRGGLATIYEQYF. The CDR3 DNA follows: TGTGCCTGGAGGGGGGGACTAGCGACAATCTACGAGCAGTACTTC.

This clone has a single count. The rearrangement links TRBV7-2 to TRBJ1-1; D possibly corresponds to TRBD1 (6 bases). This CDR3 contains 16 residues. Germline V gene sequence: CDR1 SGHTA, CDR2 FQGNSA. V lost 6 bases and J 6 bases, leaving 23 bases between the germline ends. The CDR3 coding sequence is TGTGCCAGCAGTCTCCGTACAGGGTTGGGGGGGCCTGAAGCTTTCTTT. Amino acids: CASSLRTGLGGPEAFF.

V is TRBV7-6 and J is TRBJ1-2, with TRBD1 identical over 7 bases. V shed 0 bases, J shed 8 bases, and the junction held 15 bases outside the gene matches. The CDR3 sequence is 17 residues long. In germline, CDR1 is SGHVS, CDR2 FNYEAQ. In DNA, the CDR3 is TGTGCCAGCAGCTTAGCGGCTACAGGGGTTGCGGGCAGAGGCTACACCTTC. Residues: CASSLAATGVAGRGYTF.

This sequence joins TRBV2 and TRBJ2-7; 7 nucleotides match TRBD2. The CDR3 sequence is 14 residues long. The germline CDR1 and CDR2 sequences are SNHLY and FYNNEI. Trimming removed 7 bases from V and 2 bases from J; junction bases left unmatched: 8. The CDR3 DNA reads TGTGCCAGCAACCTGGGGCTAGCGGCCTACGAGCAGTACTTC. Protein: CASNLGLAAYEQYF.

The chain has TRBV5-1 and TRBJ2-1; weak D call: TRBD1 (6 bases). V was clipped by 5 bases and J by 2 bases, with 17 bases between them. This CDR3 spans 16 amino acids. Germline CDR1 reads SGHRS; CDR2 reads YFSETQ. In DNA form, the CDR3 reads TGCGCCAGCAGGCGAACGCAGGGGTCCGCCTACAATGAGCAGTTCTTC. Translated, it gives CASRRTQGSAYNEQFF.

This chain joins TRBV11-2 and TRBJ2-1, with 7 bases lining up with TRBD1. CDR1 and CDR2 (germline): SGHAT, FQNNGV. Unmatched junction bases numbered 7, after V lost 1 base and J lost 7 bases. This CDR3 contains 15 residues. The CDR3 DNA is TGTGCCAGCAGCTTAGGACAGGGTTCGGGGAATGAGCAGTTCTTC. Its translation: CASSLGQGSGNEQFF.

This clone was counted only a few times. Other DNA sequences in the same sample also yield this CDR3. The V call is TRBV10-3, the J call TRBJ2-2; no reliable D call. Germline CDR1 ENHRY, CDR2 SYGVKD. Trimming left V 3 bases short and J 2 bases short, with 1 base between. The CDR3 has 12 amino acids. Here the CDR3 reads CAISENTGELFF. The CDR3 coding sequence is TGTGCCATCAGTGAAAACACCGGGGAGCTGTTTTTT.

The chain combines TRBV6-6 with TRBJ1-2; D is possibly TRBD1 (5 bases). V was clipped by 4 bases and J by 2 bases, with 14 bases between them. CDR1 is MNHNY, CDR2 SVGAGI, per germline (reference sequence). The CDR3 is 15 residues long. The CDR3 is CASSFQGTSNYGYTF. In DNA form, the CDR3 reads TGTGCCAGCAGTTTTCAGGGAACTTCCAACTATGGCTACACCTTC.

Remarks on this clone: A far larger clone lies a single base away; this is likely a read error. Distinct nucleotide sequences in the sample also encode this CDR3. This chain links TRBV15 with TRBJ1-2, with D possibly TRBD1 on 6 matching bases. The CDR3 has 15 residues. Germline V gives CDR1 LNHNV, CDR2 YYDKDF (reference sequence). The CDR3 sequence is CATREHHREMDGYTF. CDR3 DNA sequence: TGTGCCACCAGGGAACACCACAGGGAAATGGATGGCTACACCTTT.

The CDR3 here is CASSLARLAGGSTDTQYF. Written as DNA, the CDR3 is TGTGCCAGCAGCTTAGCGCGACTAGCGGGAGGCTCCACAGATACGCAGTATTTT. V usage is TRBV7-8 and J usage is TRBJ2-3; TRBD2 aligns across 13 bases. Trimming removed 0 bases from V and 2 bases from J; junction bases left unmatched: 5. The CDR3 has 18 residues. CDR1 is SGHVS, CDR2 FQNEAQ, per germline.

This clone has a handful of counts. Written as DNA, the CDR3 is TGTGCCAGCAGCCGGCGGGGGGTGATGGGCACCGGGGAGCTGTTTTTT. Protein sequence: CASSRRGVMGTGELFF. This chain connects TRBV28 to TRBJ2-2; TRBD2 matches at 8 bases. J gave up 4 bases and V 6 bases, and 10 bases lay outside the gene matches. The CDR3 consists of 16 residues. CDR1 is MDHEN and CDR2 is SYDVKM in the germline V gene.

The rearrangement uses TRBV5-1 and TRBJ2-2, with 8 bases identical to TRBD2. The ends lost 1 base at V and 3 bases at J; junction bases unmatched: 5. The CDR3 has 16 residues. Germline V gene lookup returns CDR1 SGHRS and CDR2 YFSETQ. CDR3 sequence reads: CASSLSPAGDTGELFF. The CDR3 nucleotides are TGCGCCAGCAGCTTGAGCCCAGCGGGAGACACCGGGGAGCTGTTTTTT.

Concerning this clone itself: The junction and the germline gene differ at one end; a read error may be behind it. In the same sample, other DNA sequences code for this CDR3. This rearrangement joins TRBV28 to TRBJ1-3; D remains ambiguous. Germline V gene data show CDR1 as MDHEN and CDR2 as SYDVKM. The CDR3 runs 14 residues. For the CDR3, the DNA is TGTTCCAGTAGTTTGAACAGCCCTGGAAACACCATATATTTT. Its protein is CSSSLNSPGNTIYF.

The rearrangement joins TRBV11-2 to TRBJ1-2, with TRBD1 matching 12 bases. Germline V lookup: CDR1 SGHAT, CDR2 FQNNGV. The CDR3 runs to 17 residues. J lost 4 bases, V lost 4 bases, and 10 bases had no gene match. The CDR3 spells CASSYLRDRGRIYGYTF. The CDR3 DNA reads as TGTGCCAGCAGCTACTTACGGGACAGGGGGCGCATCTATGGCTACACCTTC. The entire variable domain, with the rest obtained from reference TRBV11-2 and TRBJ1-2, is as follows: EAGVAQSPRYKIIEKRQSVAFWCNPISGHATLYWYQQILGQGPKLLIQFQNNGVVDDSQLPKDRFSAERLKGVDSTLKIQPAKLEDSAVYLCASSYLRDRGRIYGYTFGSGTRLTVV.

In the case of this clone: With only one base between it and a far larger clone, this is likely a read error. Different DNA sequences within this sample yield the same CDR3. J is TRBJ2-3 and V is TRBV4-2, with a possible D match to TRBD2 (5 bases). CDR1 is LGHNA and CDR2 is YNFKEQ in the germline V gene. The CDR3 spans 15 residues. In nucleotides, the CDR3 is TGTGCCAGCAGCCAAGCAAAGGGAGATACAGATACGCAATATTTT. The encoded protein is CASSQAKGDTDTQYF.